These 11 T cell receptor beta chains share one sample of origin, sequenced in a study of control samples from healthy donors and cancer patients. TCRdb keeps only in-frame clones here, not all; method: immunoSEQ multiplex PCR. The table records around 90,000 clones, around 86% of them present only once. The sequenced sample was blood. These receptors originate from a man aged 25-45 years in good health.

The chain joins TRBV5-4 to TRBJ1-6; possible D gene TRBD1, 5 bases. Trimming took 0 bases from V and 6 from J, leaving 13 bases between them. The germline V gene has CDR1 SGHNT and CDR2 YYREEE (reference sequence). This CDR3 has 16 residues. The CDR3 DNA reads TGTGCCAGCAGCTTGGTGCAGGGAAGTGGTAATTCACCCCTCCACTTT. This translates into CASSLVQGSGNSPLHF. Full variable domain (outside the CDR3, taken from reference TRBV5-4 and TRBJ1-6): ETGVTQSPTHLIKTRGQQVTLRCSSQSGHNTVSWYQQALGQGPQFIFQYYREEENGRGNFPPRFSGLQFPNYSSELNVNALELDDSALYLCASSLVQGSGNSPLHFGNGTRLTVT.

As DNA, the CDR3 is TGCGCCAGCAGCTCGGGTGGGGGTAATGAAAAACTGTTTTTT. Translating gives CASSSGGGNEKLFF. V is TRBV5-1 and J is TRBJ1-4; possible D gene TRBD1, 5 bases. The V and J ends lost 3 bases and 4 bases respectively, with 10 bases between them. Germline loops: CDR1 SGHRS, CDR2 YFSETQ. The CDR3 totals 14 residues.

As DNA, the CDR3 is TGTGCCAGCAGTCGCTTATGGAGGGACACCCTTCAGGGGTATGGCTACACCTTC. It yields the protein CASSRLWRDTLQGYGYTF. The chain has TRBV27 and TRBJ1-2, with D perhaps matching TRBD1 (6 bases). V shed 5 bases and J shed 5 bases, with 27 bases lying between them. The CDR3 spans 18 residues. Germline V CDR1 and CDR2: MNHEY, SMNVEV (reference sequence).

To note about this clone: Germline is not matched at one junction end, which may reflect a read error. The chain links TRBV30 to TRBJ2-7, with TRBD1 matching over 9 bases. Germline V gene lookup returns CDR1 GTSNPN and CDR2 SVGIG (reference sequence). The CDR3 sequence is 11 residues long. Written as DNA, the CDR3 is TGTACCTGGCGACAGGGGGGCGAGCAGTACTTC. Protein product: CTWRQGGEQYF.

The genes are TRBV6-1 and TRBJ1-2; TRBD1 might be the D (5 bases). Germline assignment: CDR1 MNHNS and CDR2 SASEGT. CDR3 length: 13 amino acids. Trimming removed 0 bases from V and 7 bases from J, with 9 bases in between. The CDR3 DNA is TGTGCCAGCAGTGAAGCAAGGGGTACTGGCTACACCTTC. Its protein product is CASSEARGTGYTF.

The V call is TRBV5-1, the J call TRBJ1-1, with 12 nucleotides matching TRBD1. The CDR3 runs 18 residues. V dropped 5 bases and J dropped 3; count of bases not matched to a gene: 14. From germline, CDR1 is SGHRS and CDR2 YFSETQ. The CDR3: CASRVSGQGARLDTEAFF. CDR3 nucleotides: TGCGCCAGCAGAGTCTCGGGACAGGGGGCGCGATTGGACACTGAAGCTTTCTTT.

This sequence joins TRBV7-3 and TRBJ1-2; D remains unclear. This CDR3 spans 14 amino acids. Deletions cut 2 bases from V and 2 bases from J, with 9 bases between. From germline, CDR1 is SGHTA and CDR2 FQGTGA. The CDR3 nucleotides are TGTGCCAGCAGCTTAGGAGGGATGAACTATGGCTACACCTTC. Translation: CASSLGGMNYGYTF.

The gene calls are TRBV18 and TRBJ1-3; D is undetermined. The CDR3 totals 14 residues. Germline CDR1 is KGHSH and CDR2 is LQKENI. Trimming stripped 5 bases from V and 2 bases from J, with 10 bases between. CDR3 bases: TGTGCCAGCTCATACCAGGCAGCTGGAAACACCATATATTTT. It specifies CASSYQAAGNTIYF.

The V call is TRBV27, the J call TRBJ1-1; no firm D call. Trimming shortened V by 4 bases and J by 5 bases, and 11 bases separated the two germline ends. The CDR3 covers 13 residues. The germline gives CDR1 MNHEY, CDR2 SMNVEV (reference sequence). CDR3 nucleotides: TGTGCCAGCAGTTCCCGCGCGGGGACTGAAGCTTTCTTT. It encodes CASSSRAGTEAFF.

A few counts support this clone. This sequence joins TRBV6-6 and TRBJ1-5; the D gene is possibly TRBD1 (5 bases). In germline, CDR1 is MNHNY, CDR2 SVGAGI (reference sequence). The CDR3 runs 13 residues. V lost 8 bases to trimming and J lost 6 bases, with 14 bases between them. The CDR3 is CASVGGSLQPQHF. The CDR3 DNA sequence: TGTGCCAGCGTCGGGGGGAGCCTTCAGCCCCAGCATTTT.

The chain links TRBV5-1 to TRBJ2-5; D unclear. Germline values: CDR1 SGHRS, CDR2 YFSETQ. CDR3 length: 11 residues. V gave up 4 bases and J gave up 5 bases, with 6 bases separating them. This CDR3 reads CASSRKETQYF. The CDR3, as DNA: TGCGCCAGCAGCCGGAAGGAGACCCAGTACTTC.